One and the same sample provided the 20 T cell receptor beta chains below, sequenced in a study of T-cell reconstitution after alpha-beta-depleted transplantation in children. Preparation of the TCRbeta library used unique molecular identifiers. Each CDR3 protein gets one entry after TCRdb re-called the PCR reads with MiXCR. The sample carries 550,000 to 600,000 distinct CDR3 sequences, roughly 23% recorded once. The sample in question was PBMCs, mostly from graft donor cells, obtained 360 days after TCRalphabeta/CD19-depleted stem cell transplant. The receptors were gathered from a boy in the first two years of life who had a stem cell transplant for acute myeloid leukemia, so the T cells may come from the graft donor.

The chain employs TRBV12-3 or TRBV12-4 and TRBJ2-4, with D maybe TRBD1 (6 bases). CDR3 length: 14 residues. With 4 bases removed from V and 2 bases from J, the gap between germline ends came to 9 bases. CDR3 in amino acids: CASSSTGTKNIQYF. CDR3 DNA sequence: TGTGCCAGCAGTTCTACAGGGACCAAAAACATTCAGTACTTC.

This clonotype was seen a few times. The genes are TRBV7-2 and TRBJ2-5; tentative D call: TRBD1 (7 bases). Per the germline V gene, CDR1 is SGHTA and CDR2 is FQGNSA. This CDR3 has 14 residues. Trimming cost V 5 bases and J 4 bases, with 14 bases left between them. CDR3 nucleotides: TGTGCCAGCAGCCGGGGGACAGTTCCAGAGACCCAGTACTTC. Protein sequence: CASSRGTVPETQYF.

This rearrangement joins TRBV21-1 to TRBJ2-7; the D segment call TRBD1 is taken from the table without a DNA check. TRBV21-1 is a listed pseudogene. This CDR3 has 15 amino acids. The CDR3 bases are TGTGCCACCAGCGCCTCGACCGGGACAGTGTACGAGCAGTACTTC. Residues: CATSASTGTVYEQYF.

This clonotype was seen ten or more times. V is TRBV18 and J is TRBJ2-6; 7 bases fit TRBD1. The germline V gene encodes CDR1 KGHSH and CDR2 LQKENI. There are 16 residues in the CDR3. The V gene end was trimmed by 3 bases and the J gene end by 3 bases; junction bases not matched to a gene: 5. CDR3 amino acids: CASSPLTGYGANVLTF. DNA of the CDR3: TGTGCCAGCTCACCGTTGACAGGGTATGGGGCCAACGTCCTGACTTTC.

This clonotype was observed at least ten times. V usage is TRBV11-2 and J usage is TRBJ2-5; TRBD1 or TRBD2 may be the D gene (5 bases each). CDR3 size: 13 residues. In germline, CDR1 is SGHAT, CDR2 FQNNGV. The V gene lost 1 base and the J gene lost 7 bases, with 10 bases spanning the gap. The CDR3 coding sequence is TGTGCCAGCAGCTTAGTGGCGAGGGGGACCCAGTACTTC. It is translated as CASSLVARGTQYF.

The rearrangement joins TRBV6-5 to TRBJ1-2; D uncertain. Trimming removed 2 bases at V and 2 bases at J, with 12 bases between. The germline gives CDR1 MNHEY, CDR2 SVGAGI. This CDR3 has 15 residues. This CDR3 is CASSYLWQANYGYTF. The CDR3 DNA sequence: TGTGCCAGCAGTTACCTGTGGCAAGCCAACTATGGCTACACCTTC.

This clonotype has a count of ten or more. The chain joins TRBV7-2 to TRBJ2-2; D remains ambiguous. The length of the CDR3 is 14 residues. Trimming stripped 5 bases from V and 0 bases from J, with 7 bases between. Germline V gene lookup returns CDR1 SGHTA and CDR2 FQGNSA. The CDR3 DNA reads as TGTGCCAGCAGCCCTTGGACGAACACCGGGGAGCTGTTTTTT. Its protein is CASSPWTNTGELFF.

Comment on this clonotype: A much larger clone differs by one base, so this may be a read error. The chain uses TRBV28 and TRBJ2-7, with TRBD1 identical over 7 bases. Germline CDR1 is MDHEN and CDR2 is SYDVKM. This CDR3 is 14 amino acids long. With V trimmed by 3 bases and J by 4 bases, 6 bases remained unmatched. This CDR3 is CASSFQGVWYEQYV. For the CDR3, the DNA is TGTGCCAGCAGTTTCCAGGGGGTGTGGTACGAGCAGTACGTC.

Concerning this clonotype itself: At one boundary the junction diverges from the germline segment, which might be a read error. The CDR3: CCAKRQGAPFSFYEQYF. DNA of the CDR3: TGCTGTGCTAAGAGGCAGGGGGCCCCCTTTAGCTTTTACGAGCAGTACTTC. The V gene is TRBV20-1, the J gene TRBJ2-7; TRBD1 matches at 8 bases. Germline assignment: CDR1 DFQATT and CDR2 SNEGSKA (reference sequence). The CDR3 length is 17 residues.

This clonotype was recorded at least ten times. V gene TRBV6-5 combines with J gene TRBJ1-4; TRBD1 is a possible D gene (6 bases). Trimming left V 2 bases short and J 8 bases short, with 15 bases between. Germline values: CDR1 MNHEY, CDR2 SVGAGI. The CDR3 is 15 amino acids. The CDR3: CASSYGGGDAEKLFF. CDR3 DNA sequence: TGTGCCAGCAGTTACGGAGGGGGAGACGCCGAAAAACTGTTTTTT.

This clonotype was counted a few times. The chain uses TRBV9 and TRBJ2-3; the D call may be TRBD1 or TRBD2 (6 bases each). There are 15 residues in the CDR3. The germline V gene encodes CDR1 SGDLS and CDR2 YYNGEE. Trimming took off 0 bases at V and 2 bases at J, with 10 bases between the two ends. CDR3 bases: TGTGCCAGCAGCGTAGAGGGGGACTCCACAGATACGCAGTATTTT. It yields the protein CASSVEGDSTDTQYF.

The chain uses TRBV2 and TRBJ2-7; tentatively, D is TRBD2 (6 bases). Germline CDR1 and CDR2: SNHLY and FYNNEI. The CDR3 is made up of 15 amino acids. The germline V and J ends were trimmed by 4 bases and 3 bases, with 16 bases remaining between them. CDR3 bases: TGTGCCAGCAGTGCTTGGATCGGGGGATACTACGAGCAGTACGTC. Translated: CASSAWIGGYYEQYV.

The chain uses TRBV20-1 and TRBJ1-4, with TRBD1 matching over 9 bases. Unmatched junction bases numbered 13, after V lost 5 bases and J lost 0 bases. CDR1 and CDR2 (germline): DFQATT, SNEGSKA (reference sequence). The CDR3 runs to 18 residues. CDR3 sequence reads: CSAGYFGQGKPTNEKLFF. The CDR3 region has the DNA TGCAGTGCTGGATACTTTGGACAGGGGAAACCAACTAATGAAAAACTGTTTTTT.

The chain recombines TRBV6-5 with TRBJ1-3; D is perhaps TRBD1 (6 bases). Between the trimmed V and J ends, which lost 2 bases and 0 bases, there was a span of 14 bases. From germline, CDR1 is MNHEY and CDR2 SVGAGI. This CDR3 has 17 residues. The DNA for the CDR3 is TGTGCCAGCAGTTACAGGGGGGCTACCAGCTCTGGAAACACCATATATTTT. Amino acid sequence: CASSYRGATSSGNTIYF.

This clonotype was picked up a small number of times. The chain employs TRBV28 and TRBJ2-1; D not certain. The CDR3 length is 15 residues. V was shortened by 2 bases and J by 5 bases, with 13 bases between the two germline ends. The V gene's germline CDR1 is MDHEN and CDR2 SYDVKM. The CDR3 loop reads CASSLKPPKDNEQFF. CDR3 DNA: TGTGCCAGCAGTTTAAAACCCCCAAAGGACAATGAGCAGTTCTTC.

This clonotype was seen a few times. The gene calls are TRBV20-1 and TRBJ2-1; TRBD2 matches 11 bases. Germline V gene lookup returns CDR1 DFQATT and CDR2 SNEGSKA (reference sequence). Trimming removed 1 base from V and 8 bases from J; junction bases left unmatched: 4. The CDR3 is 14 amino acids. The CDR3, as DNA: TGCAGTGCTAGAGCTCTAGCGGGGGGCGATGAGCAGTTCTTC. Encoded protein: CSARALAGGDEQFF.

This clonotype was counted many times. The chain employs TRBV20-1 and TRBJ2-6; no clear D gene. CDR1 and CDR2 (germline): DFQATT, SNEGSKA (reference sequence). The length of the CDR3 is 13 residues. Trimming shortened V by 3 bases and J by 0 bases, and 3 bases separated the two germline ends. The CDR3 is CSARASGANVLTF. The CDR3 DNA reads TGCAGTGCTAGGGCCTCTGGGGCCAACGTCCTGACTTTC.

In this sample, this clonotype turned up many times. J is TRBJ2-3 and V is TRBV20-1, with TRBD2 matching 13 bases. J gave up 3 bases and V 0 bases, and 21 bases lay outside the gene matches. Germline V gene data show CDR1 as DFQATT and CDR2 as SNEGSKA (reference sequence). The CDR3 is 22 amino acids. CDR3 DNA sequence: TGCAGTGCTAGAGATTTGGCGCCCAGGACTAGCGGGGGCTTGAGGCTGACAGATACGCAGTATTTT. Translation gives CSARDLAPRTSGGLRLTDTQYF.

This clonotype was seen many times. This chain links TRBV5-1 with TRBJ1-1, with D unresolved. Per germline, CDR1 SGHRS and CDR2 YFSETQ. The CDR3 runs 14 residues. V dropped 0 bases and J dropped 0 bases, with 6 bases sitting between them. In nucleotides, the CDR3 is TGCGCCAGCAGCTTGGATTGGGTGAACACTGAAGCTTTCTTT. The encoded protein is CASSLDWVNTEAFF.

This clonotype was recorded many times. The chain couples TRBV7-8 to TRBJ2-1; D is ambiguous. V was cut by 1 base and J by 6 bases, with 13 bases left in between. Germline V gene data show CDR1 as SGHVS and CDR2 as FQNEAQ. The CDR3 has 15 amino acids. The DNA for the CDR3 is TGTGCCAGCAGCTTAGGTCCTCTGCCCCCCAATGAGCAGTTCTTC. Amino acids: CASSLGPLPPNEQFF.